The 30 T cell receptor beta chains in this list originate from one sample, sequenced in a study of blood T cell repertoires in COVID-19. This table comes from immunoSEQ multiplex PCR, and its TCRdb copy is limited to in-frame clones, with some not included. The sample records some 360,000 clones, more than 70% being singletons. The source material was peripheral blood. These receptor sequences come from a woman aged 55-69 years with COVID-19, enrolled during active disease.

The chain is built from TRBV3-1 (or the pseudogene TRBV3-2) and TRBJ2-5; 9 bases align to TRBD1. Germline CDR1 reads LGHDT; CDR2 reads YNNKEL (reference sequence). With V trimmed by 6 bases and J by 1 base, 6 bases remained unmatched. The CDR3 extends over 15 amino acids. In DNA form, the CDR3 reads TGTGCCAGCAGGCCGACAGGGGGAAGCCAAGAGACCCAGTACTTC. Translating it yields CASRPTGGSQETQYF.

The chain carries TRBV28 and TRBJ2-5, with TRBD2 matching 7 bases. Unmatched junction bases numbered 7, after V lost 4 bases and J lost 5 bases. CDR3 size: 14 residues. The germline CDR1 and CDR2 sequences are MDHEN and SYDVKM. The CDR3 DNA reads as TGTGCCAGCAGTTCCCTGGGACTAATGGAGACCCAGTACTTC. This gives the protein CASSSLGLMETQYF.

The chain recombines TRBV27 with TRBJ1-4; no firm D call. The CDR3 has 15 residues. The germline V and J ends were trimmed by 4 bases and 0 bases, with 9 bases remaining between them. Germline CDR1 MNHEY, CDR2 SMNVEV (reference sequence). This CDR3 reads CASSSDTTTNEKLFF. For the CDR3, the DNA is TGTGCCAGCAGTTCCGACACCACAACTAATGAAAAACTGTTTTTT.

The chain employs TRBV6-6 and TRBJ1-5; tentative D call: TRBD1 (5 bases). V was clipped by 4 bases and J by 6 bases, with 16 bases between them. The germline V gene has CDR1 MNHNY and CDR2 SVGAGI (reference sequence). This CDR3 has 15 residues. The CDR3, as DNA: TGTGCCAGCAGTTGGGACTTCTCGCCGCGTCAGCCCCAGCATTTT. Protein product: CASSWDFSPRQPQHF.

The chain has TRBV5-1 and TRBJ2-1, with a tentative D call TRBD2 (6 bases). Trimming took off 1 base at V and 4 bases at J, with 24 bases between the two ends. Germline lookup yields CDR1 SGHRS and CDR2 YFSETQ. CDR3 length: 19 amino acids. The CDR3 spells CASSLPTLPSLGTYNEQFF. CDR3 nucleotides: TGCGCCAGCAGCTTGCCGACCCTTCCTTCACTCGGGACTTACAATGAGCAGTTCTTC.

V is TRBV7-9 and J is TRBJ2-5; tentatively, D is TRBD2 (5 bases). The CDR3 runs to 13 residues. The V gene's germline CDR1 is SEHNR and CDR2 FQNEAQ (reference sequence). V gave up 3 bases and J gave up 5 bases, with 10 bases separating them. The CDR3 sequence: CASSFSRGETQYF. CDR3 in DNA: TGTGCCAGCAGCTTTAGCAGAGGGGAGACCCAGTACTTC.

The chain joins TRBV5-1 to TRBJ1-6, with D unclear. V was cut by 7 bases and J by 9 bases, with 14 bases left in between. CDR3 length: 13 residues. Germline CDR1 reads SGHRS; CDR2 reads YFSETQ. This chain's CDR3 is CASGYGVGSPLHF. CDR3 DNA sequence: TGCGCCAGCGGGTACGGGGTCGGTTCACCCCTCCACTTT.

The CDR3 here is CSARDLSEAFF. The CDR3, as DNA: TGCAGTGCTAGAGATCTAAGTGAAGCTTTCTTT. This rearrangement joins TRBV20-1 to TRBJ1-1; D is unresolved. Per germline, CDR1 DFQATT and CDR2 SNEGSKA (reference sequence). Between the trimmed V and J ends, which lost 0 bases and 7 bases, there was a span of 6 bases. The CDR3 runs 11 residues.

The CDR3 loop reads CAISATRGGEQYF. The CDR3 DNA reads TGTGCCATCAGTGCGACGCGGGGTGGCGAGCAGTACTTC. This chain joins TRBV10-3 and TRBJ2-7; tentatively, D is TRBD2 (6 bases). The CDR3 is 13 amino acids. V gave up 4 bases and J gave up 6 bases, with 13 bases separating them. Germline V gives CDR1 ENHRY, CDR2 SYGVKD.

V and J are TRBV6-1 and TRBJ1-1, with D maybe TRBD1 (6 bases). Germline loops: CDR1 MNHNS, CDR2 SASEGT. The CDR3 sequence is 16 residues long. V was pared by 3 bases and J by 1 base, with 15 bases between. The CDR3 here is CASSDNDRPRNTEAFF. CDR3 coding DNA: TGTGCCAGCAGTGATAATGACAGGCCGCGGAACACTGAAGCTTTCTTT.

This chain links TRBV7-6 with TRBJ1-2; 9 nucleotides agree with TRBD1. The CDR3 covers 15 residues. V lost 1 base to trimming and J lost 4 bases; unmatched junction nucleotides: 4. Germline lookup yields CDR1 SGHVS and CDR2 FNYEAQ. DNA for the CDR3: TGTGCCAGCAGCTTAGGGGGACAGGGTTCCTATGGCTACACCTTC. This codes for CASSLGGQGSYGYTF.

The chain recombines TRBV3-1 (or the pseudogene TRBV3-2) with TRBJ1-2, with TRBD1 matching over 8 bases. CDR3 length equals 14 residues. The germline V gene encodes CDR1 LGHDT and CDR2 YNNKEL (reference sequence). Trimming took 4 bases from V and 5 from J; bases not matched to a gene: 6. CDR3 amino acids: CASSRGQAPYGYTF. The CDR3 DNA follows: TGTGCCAGCAGCCGGGGACAGGCCCCTTATGGCTACACCTTC.

The rearrangement links TRBV6-5 to TRBJ1-5, with 7 bases fitting TRBD1. The ends lost 6 bases at V and 4 bases at J; junction bases unmatched: 6. This CDR3 has 14 residues. Germline CDR1 reads MNHEY; CDR2 reads SVGAGI. The CDR3 nucleotides read TGTGCCAGCAGGGAGGGGGCTTTGAATCAGCCCCAGCATTTT. Its protein is CASREGALNQPQHF.

This sequence joins TRBV6-6 and TRBJ2-7; D is perhaps TRBD1 (7 bases). Germline assignment: CDR1 MNHNY and CDR2 SVGAGI (reference sequence). Trimming took 6 bases from V and 2 from J, leaving 11 bases between them. This CDR3 comprises 13 residues. CDR3 sequence: CASRTGTAYEQYF. As DNA, the CDR3 is TGTGCCAGCAGGACAGGGACTGCCTACGAGCAGTACTTC.

J is TRBJ1-5 and V is TRBV2, with a weak D call TRBD1 (5 bases). V was clipped by 8 bases and J by 0 bases, with 8 bases between them. The CDR3 spans 13 residues. Germline V gives CDR1 SNHLY, CDR2 FYNNEI. The DNA of the CDR3 is TGTGCCAGCGGGGCCAGTAGCAATCAGCCCCAGCATTTT. Translating it yields CASGASSNQPQHF.

This clone has only one observation. The genes are TRBV5-1 and TRBJ2-5; 7 nucleotides line up with TRBD1. This CDR3 has 16 amino acids. The germline CDR1 and CDR2 sequences are SGHRS and YFSETQ. With 4 bases clipped from V and 5 bases from J, the junction kept 14 bases outside the gene matches. The CDR3 is CASSADPGQPGETQYF. The DNA of the CDR3 is TGCGCCAGCAGCGCGGACCCGGGACAGCCCGGGGAGACCCAGTACTTC.

V usage is TRBV3-1 (or the pseudogene TRBV3-2) and J usage is TRBJ1-4; tentatively, D is TRBD1 (5 bases). Looked up from germline, CDR1 is LGHDT and CDR2 is YNNKEL (reference sequence). The CDR3 is 17 amino acids. V was cut by 1 base and J by 4 bases, with 16 bases left in between. The CDR3 nucleotides read TGTGCCAGCAGCCAAGCCCTGCACAGGTCCTATAATGAAAAACTGTTTTTT. Protein sequence: CASSQALHRSYNEKLFF.

V usage is TRBV20-1 and J usage is TRBJ1-1, with TRBD1 as a possible D gene (5 bases). Trimming took 3 bases from V and 8 from J, leaving 10 bases between them. Germline V CDR1 and CDR2: DFQATT, SNEGSKA (reference sequence). The CDR3 is 11 residues long. CDR3 sequence (DNA): TGCAGTGCTAGTGAAGGGGTCGAAGCTTTCTTT. The encoded protein is CSASEGVEAFF.

The chain combines TRBV10-1 with TRBJ2-3; TRBD1 is a possible D gene (6 bases). Trimming removed 6 bases at V and 2 bases at J, with 24 bases between. CDR1 is WNHNN and CDR2 is SYGVQD in the germline V gene (reference sequence). This CDR3 contains 18 residues. CDR3 sequence: CASSPKGVLVRDTDTQYF. The CDR3 nucleotides are TGCGCCAGCAGCCCTAAGGGGGTCCTCGTTCGGGACACAGATACGCAGTATTTT.

This clone came up once. J is TRBJ1-1 and V is TRBV6-5, with 9 bases fitting TRBD1. Trimming took 6 bases from V and 7 from J; bases not matched to a gene: 9. Germline V gene lookup returns CDR1 MNHEY and CDR2 SVGAGI. The CDR3 covers 14 residues. The DNA of the CDR3 is TGTGCCAGCAGACGGACAGGGGCCCCGCGTGAAGCTTTCTTT. The encoded protein is CASRRTGAPREAFF.

The chain uses TRBV27 and TRBJ2-1; D unresolved. CDR3 size: 15 residues. Germline values: CDR1 MNHEY, CDR2 SMNVEV (reference sequence). V was cut by 2 bases and J by 9 bases, with 17 bases left in between. The CDR3 reads CASSLDGAVSGEQFF. In DNA form, the CDR3 reads TGTGCCAGCAGTTTAGACGGCGCGGTATCTGGTGAGCAGTTCTTC.

The chain couples TRBV13 to TRBJ2-2, with 8 bases that match TRBD1. Germline CDR1 and CDR2: PRHDT and FYEKMQ (reference sequence). This CDR3 is built from 17 residues. Trimming took 4 bases from V and 4 from J; bases not matched to a gene: 11. The CDR3 sequence: CASSSRRRTGRTGELFF. The CDR3 region has the DNA TGTGCCAGCAGCTCACGGCGCCGGACAGGGCGCACCGGGGAGCTGTTTTTT.

There are many counts of this clone. The rearrangement joins TRBV9 to TRBJ2-1, with 12 bases lining up with TRBD1. This CDR3 has 15 residues. J lost 8 bases, V lost 3 bases, and 6 bases had no gene match. Germline CDR1 and CDR2: SGDLS and YYNGEE. Here the CDR3 reads CASSGSGTGGDEQFF. In nucleotides, the CDR3 is TGTGCCAGCAGCGGGTCCGGGACAGGGGGCGATGAGCAGTTCTTC.

This chain joins TRBV10-1 and TRBJ2-2; no clear D. Germline lookup yields CDR1 WNHNN and CDR2 SYGVQD (reference sequence). The V end was cut by 2 bases, the J end by 6 bases, with 13 bases between. CDR3 length: 15 amino acids. CDR3 coding DNA: TGCGCCAGCAGTGAGAGGCGTGTCGGAGCCGGGGAGCTGTTTTTT. The encoded protein is CASSERRVGAGELFF.

This chain's CDR3 is CASRPGTAYGYTF. DNA for the CDR3: TGTGCCAGCAGACCGGGGACAGCCTATGGCTACACCTTC. The rearrangement links TRBV5-4 to TRBJ1-2; 7 bases agree with TRBD1. Trimming cost V 5 bases and J 4 bases; bases outside gene matches: 5. The germline CDR1 and CDR2 sequences are SGHNT and YYREEE (reference sequence). This CDR3 comprises 13 residues.

V is TRBV19 and J is TRBJ1-1; TRBD1 agrees at 9 bases. The CDR3 sequence is 14 residues long. CDR1 and CDR2 (germline): LNHDA, SQIVND (reference sequence). J was trimmed by 4 bases and V by 1 base; bases with no gene match: 1. The chain's CDR3 is CASSIGDRATEAFF. CDR3 nucleotides: TGTGCCAGTAGTATAGGGGACAGGGCCACTGAAGCTTTCTTT.

This clone turned up a few times. The gene calls are TRBV27 and TRBJ2-7; 8 bases line up with TRBD1. CDR3 size: 16 residues. V lost 2 bases and J lost 5; bases outside the gene matches: 11. Germline V gene lookup returns CDR1 MNHEY and CDR2 SMNVEV (reference sequence). The CDR3 is CASSLKFGQGIHEQYF. For the CDR3, the DNA is TGTGCCAGCAGTTTAAAATTTGGACAGGGTATCCACGAGCAGTACTTC.

This chain uses TRBV3-1 (or the pseudogene TRBV3-2) with TRBJ1-1; no reliable D call. The CDR3 has 16 amino acids. V lost 5 bases and J 6 bases, leaving 22 bases between the germline ends. CDR1 LGHDT and CDR2 YNNKEL come from the germline V gene (reference sequence). The CDR3 DNA is TGTGCCAGCAGCTCATCATGGGATGGGAGGAGCCCTGAAGCTTTCTTT. Its protein is CASSSSWDGRSPEAFF.

This clone has only a few counts. The chain combines TRBV30 with TRBJ1-2, with TRBD1 matching 9 bases. The CDR3 contains 13 residues. Germline-derived CDR1 and CDR2 are GTSNPN and SVGIG (reference sequence). The ends lost 2 bases at V and 7 bases at J; junction bases unmatched: 5. The CDR3 loop is CAWSWTGEFGYTF. The CDR3 DNA reads as TGTGCCTGGAGTTGGACAGGGGAATTTGGCTACACCTTC.

The V call is TRBV15, the J call TRBJ1-5; TRBD1 matches at 8 bases. With V trimmed by 0 bases and J by 7 bases, 2 bases remained unmatched. CDR1 and CDR2 from the germline V gene are LNHNV and YYDKDF (reference sequence). The CDR3 has 14 amino acids. The CDR3 region is CATSRDRQGQPQHF. CDR3 sequence (DNA): TGTGCCACCAGCAGAGATAGACAGGGGCAGCCCCAGCATTTT.